This entry lists 10 T cell receptor beta chains sequenced from one sample in a study of blood T cell repertoires in COVID-19. Assay used: immunoSEQ multiplex PCR; TCRdb lists only in-frame clones, some missing. The table has 400,000 to 550,000 clones, roughly 91% seen once. Sequenced input: peripheral blood. The receptors come from a woman in her twenties or thirties with acute or convalescent COVID-19.

V is TRBV27 and J is TRBJ1-2; 8 bases map to TRBD1. The CDR3 runs to 14 residues. Germline lookup yields CDR1 MNHEY and CDR2 SMNVEV (reference sequence). The junction had 6 bases not matched to a gene; V was cut back by 5 bases and J by 4 bases. The CDR3 loop is CASSGQGPRYGYTF. Here the CDR3 DNA reads TGTGCCAGCAGTGGACAGGGCCCTCGCTATGGCTACACCTTC.

This rearrangement joins TRBV5-4 to TRBJ2-7, with TRBD2 identical over 9 bases. The germline gives CDR1 SGHNT, CDR2 YYREEE (reference sequence). V lost 0 bases and J lost 4; bases outside the gene matches: 8. This CDR3 is built from 16 residues. The CDR3 region is CASSLGGGGALYEQYF. The CDR3 coding sequence is TGTGCCAGCAGCTTGGGTGGCGGGGGGGCCTTGTACGAGCAGTACTTC.

This chain connects TRBV5-5 to TRBJ2-7; the D is unclear. The CDR3 is 14 amino acids. V gave up 2 bases and J gave up 3 bases, with 12 bases separating them. Germline-derived CDR1 and CDR2 are SGHKS and YYEKEE (reference sequence). The CDR3 protein is CASSFSASGYEQYF. The CDR3 bases are TGTGCCAGCAGCTTTTCCGCGTCGGGCTACGAGCAGTACTTC.

This clone was seen a single time. This chain links TRBV5-1 with TRBJ2-5; possibly TRBD2 for D (5 bases). Germline V gene data show CDR1 as SGHRS and CDR2 as YFSETQ. There are 14 residues in the CDR3. V was cut by 0 bases and J by 5 bases, with 11 bases left in between. The CDR3: CASSLDSGYETQYF. The CDR3 DNA sequence: TGCGCCAGCAGCTTGGATTCGGGGTATGAGACCCAGTACTTC.

The genes are TRBV10-3 and TRBJ2-3; TRBD2 matches 11 bases. The CDR3 sequence is 16 residues long. With 5 bases clipped from V and 2 bases from J, the junction kept 6 bases outside the gene matches. The V gene's germline CDR1 is ENHRY and CDR2 SYGVKD. CDR3 nucleotide sequence: TGTGCCATCAGTTTAGCGGGGGGGCCGGCCACAGATACGCAGTATTTT. Amino acid sequence: CAISLAGGPATDTQYF.

The chain carries TRBV5-1 and TRBJ2-7; D perhaps matches TRBD2 (7 bases). Trimming removed 2 bases from V and 4 bases from J, with 19 bases in between. This CDR3 is 16 amino acids long. The germline V gene encodes CDR1 SGHRS and CDR2 YFSETQ. The CDR3 DNA sequence: TGCGCCAGCAGCTTTCAGGGCGGGGGCTTTTCGTACGAGCAGTACTTC. It is translated as CASSFQGGGFSYEQYF.

The rearrangement links TRBV30 to TRBJ1-4; maybe TRBD1 (5 bases). CDR3 length equals 13 residues. V shed 4 bases and J shed 8 bases, with 14 bases lying between them. CDR1 and CDR2 from the germline V gene are GTSNPN and SVGIG (reference sequence). Written as DNA, the CDR3 is TGTGCCTGGAATTCGGGGGGTGAGGAAAAACTGTTTTTT. This gives the protein CAWNSGGEEKLFF.

This rearrangement joins TRBV5-4 to TRBJ1-1, with a tentative D call TRBD1 (6 bases). V shed 0 bases and J shed 5 bases, with 11 bases lying between them. The CDR3 spans 14 residues. CDR1 and CDR2 (germline): SGHNT, YYREEE (reference sequence). CDR3 sequence reads: CASSLGGPGTEAFF. DNA of the CDR3: TGTGCCAGCAGCTTGGGGGGGCCGGGAACTGAAGCTTTCTTT.

V is TRBV4-1 and J is TRBJ2-7, with TRBD2 matching 8 bases. This CDR3 is 16 amino acids long. Germline CDR1 and CDR2: MGHRA and YSYEKL. J lost 3 bases, V lost 3 bases, and 10 bases had no gene match. This chain's CDR3 is CASSQGFGTSIYEQYF. The DNA for the CDR3 is TGCGCCAGCAGCCAGGGCTTCGGGACTAGTATCTACGAGCAGTACTTC.

The chain employs TRBV2 and TRBJ2-3, with D maybe TRBD2 (7 bases). Germline assignment: CDR1 SNHLY and CDR2 FYNNEI. V was clipped by 4 bases and J by 5 bases, with 13 bases between them. This CDR3 spans 14 amino acids. The CDR3 nucleotides read TGTGCCAGCAGTGTGGGGGGGCGCGGAGATACGCAGTATTTT. Amino acids: CASSVGGRGDTQYF.